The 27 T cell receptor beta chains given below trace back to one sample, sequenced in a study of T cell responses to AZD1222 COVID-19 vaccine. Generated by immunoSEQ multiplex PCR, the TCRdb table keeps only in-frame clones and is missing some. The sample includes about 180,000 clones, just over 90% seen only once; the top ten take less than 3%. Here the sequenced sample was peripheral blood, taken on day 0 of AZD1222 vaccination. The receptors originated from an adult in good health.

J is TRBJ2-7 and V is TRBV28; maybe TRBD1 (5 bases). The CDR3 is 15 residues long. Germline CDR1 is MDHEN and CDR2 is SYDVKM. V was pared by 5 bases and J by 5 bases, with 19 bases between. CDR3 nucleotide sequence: TGTGCCAGCAGTGGTATTAGGGGCTTGGGGAACGAGCAGTACTTC. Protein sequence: CASSGIRGLGNEQYF.

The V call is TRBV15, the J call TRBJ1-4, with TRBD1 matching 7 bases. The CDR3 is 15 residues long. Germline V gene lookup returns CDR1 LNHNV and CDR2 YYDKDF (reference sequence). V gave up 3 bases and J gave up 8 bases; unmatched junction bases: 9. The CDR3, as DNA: TGTGCCACCAGCAGGGAAGGGACAGCGGGGGAAAAACTGTTTTTT. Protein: CATSREGTAGEKLFF.

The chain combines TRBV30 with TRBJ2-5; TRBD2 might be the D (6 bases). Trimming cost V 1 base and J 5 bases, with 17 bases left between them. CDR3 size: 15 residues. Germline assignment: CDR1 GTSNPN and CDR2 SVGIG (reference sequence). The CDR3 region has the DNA TGTGCCTGGAGTGCCCTTCGTAATAGCGGCGAGACCCAGTACTTC. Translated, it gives CAWSALRNSGETQYF.

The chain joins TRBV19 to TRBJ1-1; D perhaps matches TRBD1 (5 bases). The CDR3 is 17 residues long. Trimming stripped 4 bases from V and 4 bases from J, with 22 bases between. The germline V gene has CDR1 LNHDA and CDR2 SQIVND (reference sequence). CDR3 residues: CASSTKIDSRWSTEAFF. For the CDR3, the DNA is TGTGCCAGTAGTACTAAAATAGACAGCCGGTGGAGCACTGAAGCTTTCTTT.

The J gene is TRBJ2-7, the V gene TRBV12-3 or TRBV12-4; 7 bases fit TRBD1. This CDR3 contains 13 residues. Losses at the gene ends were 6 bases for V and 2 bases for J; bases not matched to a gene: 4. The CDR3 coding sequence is TGTGCCAGCAGGGTACAGGGGACCTACGAGCAGTACTTC. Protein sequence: CASRVQGTYEQYF.

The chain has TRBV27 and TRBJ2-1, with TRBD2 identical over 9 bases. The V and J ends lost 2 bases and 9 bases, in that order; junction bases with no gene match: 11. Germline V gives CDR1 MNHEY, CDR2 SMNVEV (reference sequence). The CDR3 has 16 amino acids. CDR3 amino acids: CASSLGLAGSRGEQFF. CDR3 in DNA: TGTGCCAGCAGTTTAGGGCTAGCGGGAAGCAGGGGTGAGCAGTTCTTC.

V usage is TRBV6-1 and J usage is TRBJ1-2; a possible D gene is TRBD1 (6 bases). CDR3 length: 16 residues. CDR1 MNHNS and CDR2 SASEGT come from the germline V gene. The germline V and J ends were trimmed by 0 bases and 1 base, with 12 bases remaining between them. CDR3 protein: CASSEAGGALNYGYTF. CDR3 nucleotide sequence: TGTGCCAGCAGTGAAGCTGGGGGGGCTCTTAACTATGGCTACACCTTC.

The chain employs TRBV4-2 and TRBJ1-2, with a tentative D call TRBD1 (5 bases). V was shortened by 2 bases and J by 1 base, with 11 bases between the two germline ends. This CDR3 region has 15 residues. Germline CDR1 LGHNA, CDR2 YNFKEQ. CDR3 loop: CASSQKGSDNYGYTF. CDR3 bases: TGTGCCAGCAGCCAAAAGGGGTCTGATAACTATGGCTACACCTTC.

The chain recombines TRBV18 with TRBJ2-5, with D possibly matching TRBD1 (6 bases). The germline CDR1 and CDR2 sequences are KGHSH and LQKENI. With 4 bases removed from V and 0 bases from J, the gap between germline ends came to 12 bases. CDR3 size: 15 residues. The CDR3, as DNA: TGTGCCAGCTCACAAGACAGGATGTACCAAGAGACCCAGTACTTC. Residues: CASSQDRMYQETQYF. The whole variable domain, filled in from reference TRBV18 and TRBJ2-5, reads NAGVMQNPRHLVRRRGQEARLRCSPMKGHSHVYWYRQLPEEGLKFMVYLQKENIIDESGMPKERFSAEFPKEGPSILRIQQVVRGDSAAYFCASSQDRMYQETQYFGPGTRLLVL.

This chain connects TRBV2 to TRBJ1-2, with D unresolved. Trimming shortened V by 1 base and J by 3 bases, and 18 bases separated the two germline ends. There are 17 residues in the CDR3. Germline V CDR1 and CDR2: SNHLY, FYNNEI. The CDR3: CASSEGADSSVYYGYTF. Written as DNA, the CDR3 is TGTGCCAGCAGTGAAGGTGCAGATTCCTCAGTTTACTATGGCTACACCTTC.

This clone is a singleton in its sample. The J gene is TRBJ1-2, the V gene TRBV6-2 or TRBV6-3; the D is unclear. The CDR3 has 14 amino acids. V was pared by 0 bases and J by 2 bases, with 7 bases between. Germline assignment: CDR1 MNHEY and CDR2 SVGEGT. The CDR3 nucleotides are TGTGCCAGCAGTTACTCGACAAGCAACTATGGCTACACCTTC. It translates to CASSYSTSNYGYTF.

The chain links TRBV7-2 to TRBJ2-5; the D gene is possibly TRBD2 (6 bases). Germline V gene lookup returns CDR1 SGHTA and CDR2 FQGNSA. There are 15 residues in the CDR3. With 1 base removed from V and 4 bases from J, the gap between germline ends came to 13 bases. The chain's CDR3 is CASSLGVAEAETQYF. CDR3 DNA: TGTGCCAGCAGCTTAGGGGTAGCGGAGGCAGAGACCCAGTACTTC.

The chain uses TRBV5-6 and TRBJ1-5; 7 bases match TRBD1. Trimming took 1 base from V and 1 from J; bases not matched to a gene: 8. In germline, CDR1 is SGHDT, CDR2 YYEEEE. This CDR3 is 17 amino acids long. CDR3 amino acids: CASSLTRGRRSNQPQHF. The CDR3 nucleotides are TGTGCCAGCAGCTTGACTAGGGGGCGAAGGAGCAATCAGCCCCAGCATTTT.

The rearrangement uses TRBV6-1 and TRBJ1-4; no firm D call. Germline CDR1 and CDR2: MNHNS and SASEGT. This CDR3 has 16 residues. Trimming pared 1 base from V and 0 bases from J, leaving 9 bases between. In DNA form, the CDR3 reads TGTGCCAGCAGTGAAGGGGAGGGTCCAACTAATGAAAAACTGTTTTTT. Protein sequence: CASSEGEGPTNEKLFF.

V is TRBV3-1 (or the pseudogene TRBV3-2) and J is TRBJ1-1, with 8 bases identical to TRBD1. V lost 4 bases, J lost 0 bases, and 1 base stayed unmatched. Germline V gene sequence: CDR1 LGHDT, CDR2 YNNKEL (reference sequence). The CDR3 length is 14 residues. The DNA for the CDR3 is TGTGCCAGCAGCCTGGACAGGGTGAACACTGAAGCTTTCTTT. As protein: CASSLDRVNTEAFF.

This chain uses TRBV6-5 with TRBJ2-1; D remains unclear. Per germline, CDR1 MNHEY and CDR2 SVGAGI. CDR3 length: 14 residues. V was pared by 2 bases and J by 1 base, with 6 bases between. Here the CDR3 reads CASSYKPSYNEQFF. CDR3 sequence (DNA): TGTGCCAGCAGTTACAAACCGTCCTACAATGAGCAGTTCTTC.

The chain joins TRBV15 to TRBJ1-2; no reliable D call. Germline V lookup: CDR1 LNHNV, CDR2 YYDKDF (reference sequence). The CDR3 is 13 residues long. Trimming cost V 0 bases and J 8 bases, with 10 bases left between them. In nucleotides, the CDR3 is TGTGCCACCAGCAGAGATCCCGGGTACGGCTACACCTTC. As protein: CATSRDPGYGYTF.

CDR3 residues: CASSSSRVTNSPLHF. The CDR3 bases are TGTGCCAGCAGCTCCTCCAGGGTTACGAATTCACCCCTCCACTTT. The rearrangement links TRBV5-5 to TRBJ1-6; D might be TRBD1 (5 bases). CDR3 length: 15 residues. V was cut by 3 bases and J by 7 bases, with 14 bases left in between. Germline loops: CDR1 SGHKS, CDR2 YYEKEE (reference sequence). Variable domain in full (rest from reference TRBV5-5 and TRBJ1-6): DAGVTQSPTHLIKTRGQQVTLRCSPISGHKSVSWYQQVLGQGPQFIFQYYEKEERGRGNFPDRFSARQFPNYSSELNVNALLLGDSALYLCASSSSRVTNSPLHFGNGTRLTVT.

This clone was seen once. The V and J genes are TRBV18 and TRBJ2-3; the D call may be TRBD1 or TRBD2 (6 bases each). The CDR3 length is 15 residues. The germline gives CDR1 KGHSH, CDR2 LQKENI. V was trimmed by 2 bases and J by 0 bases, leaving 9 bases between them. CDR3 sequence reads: CASSPVGGSTDTQYF. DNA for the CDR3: TGTGCCAGCTCACCAGTCGGGGGCAGCACAGATACGCAGTATTTT.

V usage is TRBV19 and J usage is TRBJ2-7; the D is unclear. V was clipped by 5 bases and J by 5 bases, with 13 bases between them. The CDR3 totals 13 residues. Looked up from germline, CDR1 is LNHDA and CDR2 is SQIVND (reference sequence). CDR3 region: CASSEWDPHEQYF. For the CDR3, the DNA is TGTGCCAGTAGTGAGTGGGATCCCCACGAGCAGTACTTC.

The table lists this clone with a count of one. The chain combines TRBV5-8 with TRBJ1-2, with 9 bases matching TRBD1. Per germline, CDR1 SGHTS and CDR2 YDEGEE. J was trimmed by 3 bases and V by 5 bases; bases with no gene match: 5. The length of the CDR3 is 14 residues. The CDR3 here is CASRRDRADYGYTF. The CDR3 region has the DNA TGTGCCAGCAGAAGGGACAGGGCTGACTATGGCTACACCTTC.

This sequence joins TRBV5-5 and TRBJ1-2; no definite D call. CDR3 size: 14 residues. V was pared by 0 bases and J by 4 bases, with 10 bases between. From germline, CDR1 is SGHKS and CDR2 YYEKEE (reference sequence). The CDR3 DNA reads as TGTGCCAGCAGCTTGGCCGAAGGTGCCTATGGCTACACCTTC. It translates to CASSLAEGAYGYTF.

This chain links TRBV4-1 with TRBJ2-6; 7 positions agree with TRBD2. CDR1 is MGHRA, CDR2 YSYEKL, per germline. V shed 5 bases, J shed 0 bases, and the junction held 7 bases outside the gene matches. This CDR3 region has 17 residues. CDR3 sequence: CASSLGLVLSGANVLTF. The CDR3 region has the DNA TGCGCCAGCAGCTTAGGACTAGTACTCTCTGGGGCCAACGTCCTGACTTTC.

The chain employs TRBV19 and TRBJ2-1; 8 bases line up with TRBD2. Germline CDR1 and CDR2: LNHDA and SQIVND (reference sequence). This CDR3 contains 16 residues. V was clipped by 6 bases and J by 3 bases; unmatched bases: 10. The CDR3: CASRSGGGGDYNEQFF. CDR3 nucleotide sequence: TGTGCCAGTAGATCCGGGGGGGGAGGAGACTACAATGAGCAGTTCTTC.

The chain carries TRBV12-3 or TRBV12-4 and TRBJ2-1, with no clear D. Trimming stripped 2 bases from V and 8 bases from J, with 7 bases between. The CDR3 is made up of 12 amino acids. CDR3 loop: CASSLIGYEQFF. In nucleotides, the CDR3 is TGTGCCAGCAGTTTAATAGGCTATGAGCAGTTCTTC.

The CDR3 DNA sequence: TGTGCCAGTAGTATGACCACCGGGACCCCGAAAGCTTTCTTT. This encodes CASSMTTGTPKAFF. The rearrangement joins TRBV19 to TRBJ1-1; a weak D match, TRBD1 (5 bases). CDR3 length equals 14 residues. CDR1 and CDR2 from the germline V gene are LNHDA and SQIVND (reference sequence). V lost 3 bases and J 9 bases, leaving 17 bases between the germline ends.

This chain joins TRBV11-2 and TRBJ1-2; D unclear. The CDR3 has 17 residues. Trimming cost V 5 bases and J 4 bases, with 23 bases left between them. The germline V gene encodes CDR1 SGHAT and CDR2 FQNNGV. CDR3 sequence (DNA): TGTGCCAGCAGCATGGAGCGCCTCGTCTCAGGCGGCTATGGCTACACCTTC. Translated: CASSMERLVSGGYGYTF.